This T cell receptor (beta chain) derives from a study of identical twins listed by TCRdb under 2016. Describing the broader study: To test whether fetal clonotypes persist, the study used deep sequencing on TCR alpha and beta repertoires from monozygotic twins, unrelated adults of various ages, and cord blood. Replicate twin experiments were performed at different times using different library preparation protocols to rule out contamination.

To prepare the library, 5' RACE was applied. TCRdb records Illumina HiSeq 2000 as the sequencer. Template switching added a universal primer binding site, and the final cDNA carried a unique molecular identifier that allowed TCR cDNA molecules to be counted accurately. First-strand cDNA for TCR alpha and beta chains was synthesized from specific primers in the conserved constant-segment region. Each cDNA library was double barcoded, with a SMART-Mk sample barcode plus Illumina barcodes, to control for contamination. TruSeq adapter sequences and Illumina sample barcodes were added in two successive PCR steps. The Illumina HiSeq platform was used with custom primers to sequence TCR alpha and beta cDNA libraries. Regarding the original processing steps: MiGEC was used to process raw reads and extract unique molecular identifiers, and MiXCR was used to find CDR3 positions. Recombination models were inferred per individual with the repgenHMM and IGoR tools using an EM algorithm. Shared clonotype analysis was performed with the tcR package in R, normalizing sharing by the product of cloneset sizes. To study raw recombination free of thymic and clonal selection effects, out-of-frame nonproductive sequences were analyzed. The public reads were quality trimmed at Q25 with fastp and then assembled into clones with MiXCR by TCRdb, keeping productive beta chains. Every distinct CDR3 protein forms one entry, paired with its most common genes and DNA. These V and J calls originate from TCRdb's pipeline instead of the authors' own analysis. This sample lists fewer than 900,000 distinct CDR3 sequences; 18% were detected once. The top ten hold about an eighth of the sample.

A word on this clonotype: Its antigen is not yet known. Base qualities are not provided; no much larger clone lies one nucleotide away.

Measured from the cysteine to the phenylalanine, the CDR3 is 14 residues long. Only the CDR3 part of the read is kept: 42 bases, read in frame from the first base. At the junction V is shortened by 5 bases and J by 7 bases; bases outside the gene matches: 10. What the research found in general, with its limitations: Abundant cord blood beta clonotypes carried fewer insertions; young adult naive repertoires showed a weaker similar trend, while memory repertoires showed none. Because the same donors could not be followed over many years, conclusions were based on cross-sectional statistical analysis. A weaker excess of twin sharing was found in beta out-of-frame sequences because the signal-to-noise ratio was lowered by fewer shared sequences. Zero-insertion analyses could be partly confounded by invariant T cells such as MAIT and iNKT, although diverse VJ usage argued against such confounding for most clonotypes. Out-of-frame TCR alpha sharing in monozygotic twins was systematically underestimated by recombination models, whereas sharing between unrelated individuals was in agreement with the recombination models. Compared with coincidental sharing between unrelated individuals, an excess of low generation-probability sequences was observed among out-of-frame TCR alpha sequences shared between twins.

All donors were healthy Caucasians. Three pairs of female monozygotic twins, all aged 18 to 29 years, were included in the twin cohort. RNA for TCR libraries was isolated from peripheral blood mononuclear cells. This sample also belongs to another study, concerning T cells expressing NK-cell markers. As described in the second report: Three sorted T-cell subsets (CD3+CD56+NKG2C+, CD3+CD56+NKG2C- and CD3+CD56-NKG2C+) from several donors had their TCR beta-chain repertoires profiled. Most of the eight sequenced donors were HCMV-seropositive and one was HCMV-seronegative. To restrict sorting to alphabetaTCR-expressing T cells, an anti-gammadeltaTCR antibody was added in several experiments. In several donors, the dominant CD3+CD56+NKG2C+ clonotypes were among the top 10 CD8+ clonotypes and accounted for roughly 1.0-8% of CD8+ T cells. Those dominant clonotypes were again the most abundant among CD3+CD56-NKG2C+ cells in a few donors, at about 25-65%. It remained unclear whether the expanded NKG2C-expressing T cell clones were specific for HCMV antigens. All eight donors whose samples were sequenced were randomly selected healthy volunteers, three of them men and five women. HCMV serostatus was determined by detecting HCMV-specific IgG in serum with a commercial ELISA kit. Bulk peripheral blood T-cell repertoires were additionally sequenced from unsorted PBMC for about 6 donors. MIGEC was used to demultiplex reads and group reads by UMI, and MiTCR was used to assemble and quantify clonotypes. Only TCR cDNA sequences supported by at least two reads were kept to exclude erroneous sequences. The tcR package was used for downstream repertoire analysis, and clonotypes were matched between fractions using CDR3 nucleotide sequence together with V segment. VDJmatch was used to annotate antigen specificity against VDJdb, with one amino acid substitution in CDR3 permitted.

What was sequenced was PBMCs. The clonotype comes from a woman in her late teens or twenties in good health. Here the chain combines TRBV12-3 or TRBV12-4 and TRBJ1-2, and TRBD1 matches 7 of the central bases. The CDR3 in this case is CASSIQGSSGGYTF. The DNA sequence is as follows: TGTGCCAGCAGTATACAGGGGAGTAGTGGTGGCTACACCTTC.